This entry lists 17 T cell receptor beta chains sequenced from one sample in a study of regulatory T cells in long-lasting Graves disease. Through Arm-PCR of CDR3 regions and iRepertoire HTBI primers, TCR beta libraries were built. TCRdb re-called the multiplex PCR reads with MiXCR, one entry per CDR3 protein. The sample holds a few hundred thousand distinct CDR3 sequences, about 15% seen once. Documented time point: newly diagnosed GD, antithyroid drugs for less than 3 months. After RNA was extracted from PBMCs, the TCR library was made from it. The sample also formed part of further work on T cells in Graves' hyperthyroidism and ophthalmopathy.

The material was peripheral blood mononuclear cells (PBMCs), obtained at new diagnosis, from a patient treated with antithyroid drugs. The source is a woman aged 18-29 years with Graves disease.

In this sample, this clonotype turned up many times. CDR3 amino acids: CAWRLMVNAGELFF. The CDR3 DNA sequence: TGTGCCTGGAGACTGATGGTAAACGCCGGGGAGCTGTTTTTT. This chain connects TRBV30 to TRBJ2-2, with D hard to call. Trimming took off 3 bases at V and 6 bases at J, with 14 bases between the two ends. The CDR3 sequence is 14 residues long. Germline loops: CDR1 GTSNPN, CDR2 SVGIG (reference sequence).

This clonotype has a count of ten or more. The chain carries TRBV7-2 and TRBJ2-7; a possible D gene is TRBD2 (6 bases). From germline, CDR1 is SGHTA and CDR2 FQGNSA. The CDR3 sequence is 15 residues long. The V end was cut by 5 bases, the J end by 5 bases, with 19 bases between. Written as DNA, the CDR3 is TGTGCCAGCAGCCCGCTGGTGGGAGGACTAAACGAGCAGTACTTC. Protein: CASSPLVGGLNEQYF.

This clonotype was seen at least ten times. The chain has TRBV29-1 and TRBJ2-7; 7 nucleotides align to TRBD1. J gave up 5 bases and V 6 bases, and 7 bases lay outside the gene matches. This CDR3 spans 12 amino acids. Germline lookup yields CDR1 SQVTM and CDR2 ANQGSEA. The CDR3 loop reads CSVPGQFHEQYF. Here the CDR3 DNA reads TGCAGCGTACCGGGACAGTTCCACGAGCAGTACTTC.

This clonotype was detected a few times. This chain links TRBV6-9 with TRBJ1-2; 9 positions agree with TRBD1. CDR1 and CDR2 from the germline V gene are MNHGY and SVAAGI. The CDR3 totals 15 residues. J gave up 4 bases and V 4 bases, and 7 bases lay outside the gene matches. In nucleotides, the CDR3 is TGTGCCAGCAGTTCCGCCGGACAGGGGAGCTATGGCTACACCTTC. Amino acids: CASSSAGQGSYGYTF.

This clonotype was detected many times. The V call is TRBV5-5, the J call TRBJ1-1; D uncertain. Trimming removed 0 bases from V and 1 base from J, with 7 bases in between. CDR3 length: 14 residues. Germline V CDR1 and CDR2: SGHKS, YYEKEE (reference sequence). CDR3 amino acids: CASSLVVGNTEAFF. CDR3 bases: TGTGCCAGCAGCTTGGTAGTCGGGAACACTGAAGCTTTCTTT.

This clonotype has a handful of counts. This chain links TRBV6-1 with TRBJ1-6, with 8 bases aligning to TRBD1. CDR1 is MNHNS and CDR2 is SASEGT in the germline V gene. This CDR3 is built from 17 residues. J lost 10 bases, V lost 6 bases, and 17 bases had no gene match. In DNA form, the CDR3 reads TGTGCCAGCAGCGCCCCAAACCAGGGGGCCACGATCTCACCCCTCCACTTT. Translating it yields CASSAPNQGATISPLHF.

At least ten counts were recorded for this clonotype. This chain connects TRBV6-1 to TRBJ2-1; 7 positions match TRBD1. This CDR3 has 16 amino acids. Germline values: CDR1 MNHNS, CDR2 SASEGT. V was pared by 1 base and J by 4 bases, with 7 bases of the junction left unmatched. DNA of the CDR3: TGTGCCAGCAGTGAAGGTATACAGGGGACATACAATGAGCAGTTCTTC. Protein product: CASSEGIQGTYNEQFF.

This clonotype has ten or more counts. V gene TRBV4-2 combines with J gene TRBJ1-1, with D perhaps matching TRBD1 (5 bases). Germline CDR1 and CDR2: LGHNA and YNFKEQ. Trimming removed 1 base at V and 5 bases at J, with 8 bases between. This CDR3 region has 13 residues. CDR3 DNA: TGTGCCAGCAGCCAAGTTTGGGGGACTGAAGCTTTCTTT. It translates to CASSQVWGTEAFF.

This clonotype was counted between two and nine times. V and J are TRBV6-2 or TRBV6-3 and TRBJ2-3, with 7 bases aligning to TRBD2. Germline V gene sequence: CDR1 MNHEY, CDR2 SVGEGT. The CDR3 extends over 14 amino acids. V lost 11 bases and J lost 9; bases outside the gene matches: 17. The CDR3 sequence: CAAWGGRMGRTQYF. CDR3 nucleotides: TGTGCCGCGTGGGGCGGGAGAATGGGGCGCACGCAGTATTTT.

This clonotype was picked up a small number of times. The chain has TRBV11-3 and TRBJ2-2; tentatively, D is TRBD2 (5 bases). Germline CDR1 SGHNT, CDR2 YENEEA. CDR3 length equals 15 residues. V was trimmed by 1 base and J by 5 bases, leaving 11 bases between them. DNA for the CDR3: TGTGCCAGCAGCTTAGTGGGAGCAGGAACCGGGGAGCTGTTTTTT. Its protein is CASSLVGAGTGELFF.

This clonotype appeared a few times. The gene calls are TRBV5-8 and TRBJ2-1; 10 bases line up with TRBD2. Germline V gives CDR1 SGHTS, CDR2 YDEGEE. The ends lost 4 bases at V and 6 bases at J; junction bases unmatched: 13. The CDR3 is 17 residues long. The CDR3 region is CASSLESTSGSINEQFF. In DNA form, the CDR3 reads TGTGCCAGCAGCCTGGAGTCGACTAGCGGGTCCATCAATGAGCAGTTCTTC.

This sequence joins TRBV2 and TRBJ2-3; D not certain. CDR1 and CDR2 from the germline V gene are SNHLY and FYNNEI. The CDR3 runs to 13 residues. The ends were cut back, 4 bases at V and 1 base at J, with 6 bases in the middle. This CDR3 reads CASSARRTDTQYF. The DNA of the CDR3 is TGTGCCAGCAGTGCCCGACGCACAGATACGCAGTATTTT.

The sample holds a few counts of this clonotype. The chain couples TRBV7-2 to TRBJ2-4; 8 bases match TRBD1. Germline V gives CDR1 SGHTA, CDR2 FQGNSA. The CDR3 is 16 residues long. The J segment lost 9 bases and the V segment lost 0 bases, leaving 10 bases of the junction unmatched. The CDR3 coding sequence is TGTGCCAGCAGCTTAGCGGGGGTGGGAACAGGGGGCATTCAGTACTTC. Translated: CASSLAGVGTGGIQYF.

This clonotype appeared a few times. The V gene is TRBV28, the J gene TRBJ2-1; 14 bases fit TRBD2. With the DNA end fitting TRBJ2-5 better, the J assignment may be wrong. The CDR3 has 17 amino acids. Germline-derived CDR1 and CDR2 are MDHEN and SYDVKM. CDR3 DNA: TGTGCCAGCAGTTTATCCCGACTAGCGGGAGGGCTGGAGACCCAGTACTTC. Translation: CASSLSRLAGGLETQYF.

This clonotype occurred many times. The chain is built from TRBV11-2 and TRBJ2-7; 9 positions agree with TRBD2. Per the germline V gene, CDR1 is SGHAT and CDR2 is FQNNGV. V gave up 0 bases and J gave up 5 bases; unmatched junction bases: 2. This CDR3 comprises 14 residues. DNA of the CDR3: TGTGCCAGCAGCTTAGAGGGACTAGCCCACGAGCAGTACTTC. Translating gives CASSLEGLAHEQYF.

This clonotype was observed a few times. The V and J genes are TRBV19 and TRBJ2-3; D might be TRBD2 (6 bases). V lost 1 base to trimming and J lost 2 bases, with 13 bases between them. The CDR3 runs 16 residues. Looked up from germline, CDR1 is LNHDA and CDR2 is SQIVND (reference sequence). The CDR3 DNA is TGTGCCAGTAGTATAGTGGCGGGGATCTCCACAGATACGCAGTATTTT. Its protein product is CASSIVAGISTDTQYF.

V gene TRBV7-3 combines with J gene TRBJ1-6, with a weak D call TRBD1 (5 bases). The CDR3 sequence is 14 residues long. Looked up from germline, CDR1 is SGHTA and CDR2 is FQGTGA. The V end lost 5 bases, the J end lost 8 bases, and 13 bases lay between the germline ends. This chain's CDR3 is CASSNPGPDSPLHF. The CDR3 coding sequence is TGTGCCAGCAGCAACCCGGGACCGGATTCACCCCTCCACTTT.